These 23 T cell receptor beta chains originate from one sample sequenced in a study of blood T cells in healthy people across ages. The authors ran a second PCR of about 6 to 12 cycles using a sample-barcoded 5' primer and a J-beta primer mix. TCRdb reprocessed the 5' RACE reads via MiXCR and lists one record per CDR3 protein. Found here are some 690,000 distinct CDR3 sequences, about 20% of them singletons; the top ten hold about 22%. Sequences were obtained from blood. These receptors were obtained from a man aged 65 to 79 in good health.

The table lists this clonotype with a count of one. This chain connects TRBV6-6 to TRBJ2-1; D perhaps matches TRBD2 (5 bases). CDR1 is MNHNY, CDR2 SVGAGI, per germline (reference sequence). CDR3 length equals 12 residues. Trimming pared 5 bases from V and 9 bases from J, leaving 11 bases between. The CDR3 bases are TGTGCCAGCAGTACAAAGGACTCTGAGCAGTTCTTC. It is translated as CASSTKDSEQFF.

This clonotype was picked up a small number of times. The rearrangement joins TRBV6-2 or TRBV6-3 to TRBJ2-7; 10 nucleotides align to TRBD2. TRBJ2-1 matches the DNA end more closely, so the J call is doubtful. CDR1 is MNHEY, CDR2 SVGEGT, per germline. CDR3 length equals 16 residues. The DNA for the CDR3 is TGTGCCAGCAGTTACGTCAGCGGGAGGGGCTACAATGAGCAGTTCTTC. The encoded protein is CASSYVSGRGYNEQFF.

This clonotype occurred a few times. CDR3 coding DNA: TGTGCCAGCAGCTTAGCATGGCAGGGGTACGAGCAGTACGTC. It specifies CASSLAWQGYEQYV. This rearrangement joins TRBV7-2 to TRBJ2-7; D might be TRBD1 (6 bases). Trimming took 0 bases from V and 4 from J, leaving 10 bases between them. CDR3 length: 14 amino acids. The V gene's germline CDR1 is SGHTA and CDR2 FQGNSA.

Ten or more counts support this clonotype. The gene calls are TRBV7-9 and TRBJ1-2; possibly TRBD1 for D (5 bases). Trimming shortened V by 0 bases and J by 0 bases, and 5 bases separated the two germline ends. Germline V gene sequence: CDR1 SEHNR, CDR2 FQNEAQ (reference sequence). This CDR3 comprises 14 residues. Here the CDR3 reads CASSLAGANYGYTF. The CDR3 DNA reads as TGTGCCAGCAGCTTAGCGGGGGCTAACTATGGCTACACCTTC.

In its sample, this clonotype was seen a few times. The chain uses TRBV7-2 and TRBJ2-1, with D uncertain. CDR3 length equals 13 residues. Per the germline V gene, CDR1 is SGHTA and CDR2 is FQGNSA. With 3 bases removed from V and 10 bases from J, the gap between germline ends came to 13 bases. In nucleotides, the CDR3 is TGTGCCAGCAGCTTGCTACCGGTGGACGAGCAGTTCTTC. Protein: CASSLLPVDEQFF.

The rearrangement joins TRBV3-1 to TRBJ2-7, with TRBD2 identical over 15 bases. Germline V gene sequence: CDR1 LGHDT, CDR2 YNNKEL (reference sequence). Trimming removed 9 bases from V and 4 bases from J; junction bases left unmatched: 1. The CDR3 totals 13 residues. This CDR3 reads CASGLAGGYEQYF. CDR3 in DNA: TGTGCCAGTGGACTAGCGGGGGGGTACGAGCAGTACTTC.

The gene calls are TRBV14 and TRBJ1-1, with TRBD1 matching over 7 bases. J was trimmed by 3 bases and V by 4 bases; bases with no gene match: 8. Germline V gene sequence: CDR1 SGHDN, CDR2 FVKESK. The CDR3 spans 15 residues. The CDR3 spells CASSLRQGSHTEAFF. CDR3 nucleotides: TGTGCCAGCAGCCTACGACAGGGTTCGCACACTGAAGCTTTCTTT.

The chain employs TRBV3-1 and TRBJ2-1; 14 nucleotides agree with TRBD2. Germline-derived CDR1 and CDR2 are LGHDT and YNNKEL (reference sequence). The CDR3 is made up of 15 amino acids. Trimming took 5 bases from V and 7 from J; bases not matched to a gene: 4. CDR3 in DNA: TGTGCCAGCAGCGACCGGACTAGCGGGGGGAATGAGCAGTTCTTC. Translated: CASSDRTSGGNEQFF.

The chain joins TRBV24-1 to TRBJ1-3; tentatively, D is TRBD1 (5 bases). The ends were cut back, 12 bases at V and 0 bases at J, with 8 bases in the middle. This CDR3 comprises 12 residues. Germline V gene sequence: CDR1 KGHDR, CDR2 SFDVKD. The CDR3, as DNA: TGTGCCGCCGGGGGCTCTGGAAACACCATATATTTT. This codes for CAAGGSGNTIYF.

This chain uses TRBV6-2 or TRBV6-3 with TRBJ1-3; a possible D gene is TRBD1 (6 bases). Germline V gene sequence: CDR1 MNHEY, CDR2 SVGEGT. The CDR3 extends over 17 amino acids. Trimming left V 5 bases short and J 4 bases short, with 21 bases between. This CDR3 is CASSTRDTLPEGNTIYF. For the CDR3, the DNA is TGTGCCAGCAGTACCCGGGACACCCTTCCTGAGGGAAACACCATATATTTT.

This clonotype has just a few counts. This chain joins TRBV20-1 and TRBJ2-3, with 8 bases aligning to TRBD2. The germline V gene encodes CDR1 DFQATT and CDR2 SNEGSKA (reference sequence). J lost 2 bases, V lost 3 bases, and 13 bases had no gene match. The CDR3 extends over 17 amino acids. The CDR3 nucleotides read TGCAGTGCTAGGGGTTCAGGGGAGCGGGAGACCACAGATACGCAGTATTTT. Protein: CSARGSGERETTDTQYF.

This clonotype has a handful of counts. The J gene is TRBJ2-1, the V gene TRBV7-2; the D is unclear. Trimming shortened V by 3 bases and J by 9 bases, and 15 bases separated the two germline ends. Per germline, CDR1 SGHTA and CDR2 FQGNSA. This CDR3 comprises 14 residues. CDR3 amino acids: CASSLGGPSSEQFF. The CDR3 coding sequence is TGTGCCAGCAGCTTGGGCGGTCCCTCTAGTGAGCAGTTCTTC.

This clonotype appeared a few times. The rearrangement joins TRBV7-2 to TRBJ2-7; a weak D match, TRBD2 (6 bases). The J call may be wrong; the DNA end is better matched by TRBJ2-5. Germline CDR1 and CDR2: SGHTA and FQGNSA. The CDR3 totals 16 residues. The CDR3 sequence: CASSSETSLSQETQYF. CDR3 DNA: TGTGCCAGCAGCTCCGAGACTAGTTTATCGCAAGAGACCCAGTACTTC.

This clonotype was counted a few times. The junction and the germline gene differ at one end; a read error may be behind it. In nucleotides, the CDR3 is TGTGCCAGCACCCAACTAGCGGGGGGACCCTACGAGCAGTACTTC. It specifies CASTQLAGGPYEQYF. The rearrangement links TRBV3-1 to TRBJ2-5; 12 bases line up with TRBD2. The J call is doubtful: the DNA matches TRBJ2-7 better. CDR1 is LGHDT and CDR2 is YNNKEL in the germline V gene (reference sequence). The CDR3 runs 15 residues.

This clonotype was counted once. Compared with germline, one end of the junction differs, possibly owing to a read error. The rearrangement uses TRBV15 and TRBJ2-7; D is possibly TRBD2 (5 bases). From germline, CDR1 is LNHNV and CDR2 YYDKDF (reference sequence). CDR3 size: 14 residues. Here the CDR3 reads CATSRGGNSYEQCF. The CDR3 DNA follows: TGTGCCACCAGCAGAGGAGGGAATTCCTACGAGCAGTGCTTC.

This chain joins TRBV24-1 and TRBJ2-3; D gene unclear. The germline V gene has CDR1 KGHDR and CDR2 SFDVKD. V gave up 9 bases and J gave up 0 bases, with 6 bases separating them. The CDR3 contains 12 residues. The CDR3 is CATAGSTDTQYF. In DNA form, the CDR3 reads TGTGCCACCGCCGGGAGCACAGATACGCAGTATTTT.

The chain couples TRBV20-1 to TRBJ2-3; 12 bases map to TRBD2. CDR1 is DFQATT and CDR2 is SNEGSKA in the germline V gene (reference sequence). Losses at the gene ends were 7 bases for V and 4 bases for J; bases not matched to a gene: 0. This CDR3 has 12 amino acids. CDR3 in DNA: TGCAGTGGACTAGCGGGAGCAGATACGCAGTATTTT. Its protein is CSGLAGADTQYF.

This chain joins TRBV7-3 and TRBJ2-7, with 9 bases aligning to TRBD2. The end of the DNA aligns better with TRBJ2-1, so the J call may be wrong. Germline CDR1 SGHTA, CDR2 FQGTGA. The CDR3 is 14 amino acids. The CDR3 spells CASSPGLASDEQFF. The CDR3 DNA follows: TGTGCCAGCAGCCCGGGACTAGCTTCCGATGAGCAGTTCTTC.

The table lists this clonotype with a few counts. One junction end disagrees with the germline gene, perhaps due to a read error. The chain uses TRBV19 and TRBJ2-5; D gene uncertain. The germline CDR1 and CDR2 sequences are LNHDA and SQIVND (reference sequence). The CDR3 totals 12 residues. The CDR3 coding sequence is TGTGCCGGTAGTATAGATGGATGGACCCAGTACTTC. Translated: CAGSIDGWTQYF.

The genes are TRBV5-6 and TRBJ2-6, with TRBD1 identical over 8 bases. Per germline, CDR1 SGHDT and CDR2 YYEEEE. The junction had 7 bases not matched to a gene; V was cut back by 4 bases and J by 13 bases. The CDR3 consists of 13 residues. CDR3 nucleotide sequence: TGTGCCAGCAGCACGACAGGGGTAGAGGTCCTGACTTTC. This translates into CASSTTGVEVLTF.

This clonotype showed up many times. This chain joins TRBV4-3 and TRBJ2-1; D perhaps matches TRBD2 (6 bases). Germline V gene lookup returns CDR1 LGHNA and CDR2 YSLEER. The CDR3 is made up of 16 amino acids. Trimming stripped 0 bases from V and 0 bases from J, with 9 bases between. This CDR3 is CASSQEPGSSYNEQFF. The CDR3, as DNA: TGCGCCAGCAGCCAAGAGCCCGGGAGCTCCTACAATGAGCAGTTCTTC.

With respect to this clonotype: Its ends do not fully match the called genes, so a read error is possible. The genes are TRBV11-2 and TRBJ1-1; possible D gene TRBD1, 5 bases. The CDR3 extends over 11 amino acids. Germline V gives CDR1 SGHAT, CDR2 FQNNGV. Written as DNA, the CDR3 is TGTGCCAGCAAAGCCGACAGTGAAGCCTTCTTT. Encoded protein: CASKADSEAFF. Filled out from reference TRBV11-2 and TRBJ1-1, the complete variable domain reads EAGVAQSPRYKIIEKRQSVAFWCNPISGHATLYWYQQILGQGPKLLIQFQNNGVVDDSQLPKDRFSAERLKGVDSTLKIQPAKLEDSAVYLCASKADSEAFFGQGTRLTVV.

This clonotype was counted only a few times. V gene TRBV24-1 combines with J gene TRBJ1-2; D is perhaps TRBD1 (6 bases). Trimming took off 2 bases at V and 7 bases at J, with 10 bases between the two ends. There are 13 residues in the CDR3. Per germline, CDR1 KGHDR and CDR2 SFDVKD. The CDR3: CATSDYGRGGYTF. In DNA form, the CDR3 reads TGTGCCACCAGTGATTACGGCAGGGGTGGCTACACCTTC.